Below, 20 T cell receptor beta chains from the same sample are listed, as sequenced in a study of CD8 T cells in ankylosing spondylitis. TCRdb re-derived calls from the 5' RACE reads in MiXCR, one entry per CDR3 protein. The sample has 100,000 to 150,000 distinct CDR3 sequences, around 9% seen once. Sequencing used blood, either unsorted or a sorted T cell fraction (not recorded which). Receptors originate from a male donor with ankylosing spondylitis or in good health (not recorded which).

This clonotype was counted many times. The genes are TRBV20-1 and TRBJ1-6; D unresolved. Per germline, CDR1 DFQATT and CDR2 SNEGSKA (reference sequence). This CDR3 comprises 16 residues. V lost 5 bases and J 6 bases, leaving 20 bases between the germline ends. CDR3 DNA: TGCAGTGCTGAACCCGCGAGCCGAGGACTTAATTCACCCCTCCACTTT. It specifies CSAEPASRGLNSPLHF.

This clonotype came up a few times. The CDR3 sequence: CASSLSPDQPQHF. The CDR3 nucleotides read TGTGCCAGCAGTTTATCGCCTGACCAGCCCCAGCATTTT. The chain combines TRBV27 with TRBJ1-5; D gene uncertain. CDR3 length: 13 amino acids. V lost 0 bases and J lost 7, with 7 bases in between. Germline lookup yields CDR1 MNHEY and CDR2 SMNVEV (reference sequence).

This clonotype was counted at least ten times. V gene TRBV5-6 combines with J gene TRBJ1-1; no firm D call. There are 12 residues in the CDR3. V lost 2 bases, J lost 4 bases, and 6 bases lay in between. Germline lookup yields CDR1 SGHDT and CDR2 YYEEEE. CDR3 amino acids: CASSFRATEAFF. The CDR3 DNA reads as TGTGCCAGCAGCTTTAGGGCCACTGAAGCTTTCTTT.

The chain combines TRBV9 with TRBJ2-7, with 8 bases identical to TRBD2. CDR3 length: 14 amino acids. After removal of 3 bases from V and 2 bases from J, the junction contained 4 bases not matched to a gene. CDR1 is SGDLS, CDR2 YYNGEE, per germline. The CDR3 loop is CASSGLAGPYEQYF. The CDR3 region has the DNA TGTGCCAGCAGCGGATTAGCGGGACCCTACGAGCAGTACTTC.

The chain uses TRBV6-6 and TRBJ2-1; possible D gene TRBD2, 5 bases. This CDR3 has 11 amino acids. Trimming shortened V by 2 bases and J by 9 bases, and 5 bases separated the two germline ends. Germline CDR1 and CDR2: MNHNY and SVGAGI (reference sequence). This CDR3 reads CASSYSGEQFF. Written as DNA, the CDR3 is TGTGCCAGCAGTTACAGCGGTGAGCAGTTCTTC.

With regard to this clonotype: This could be a read error, since a much larger clone is one nucleotide away. The chain joins TRBV20-1 to TRBJ2-3, with 7 bases fitting TRBD2. CDR1 and CDR2 (germline): DFQATT, SNEGSKA (reference sequence). J gave up 3 bases and V 4 bases, and 7 bases lay outside the gene matches. The CDR3 spans 14 residues. The CDR3 region is CSANGVGGTDTQYF. CDR3 coding DNA: TGCAGTGCTAACGGGGTGGGAGGGACAGATACGCAGTATTTT.

This clonotype has at least ten counts. This chain joins TRBV12-3 or TRBV12-4 and TRBJ2-3; D is possibly TRBD2 (6 bases). This CDR3 contains 13 residues. Trimming left V 6 bases short and J 4 bases short, with 11 bases between. The CDR3 spells CASRAAGPDTQYF. DNA of the CDR3: TGTGCCAGCAGGGCGGCGGGACCAGATACGCAGTATTTT.

Concerning this clonotype: A read error may be the cause here, since a much bigger clone is one base away. J is TRBJ2-7 and V is TRBV12-3 or TRBV12-4; 12 nucleotides agree with TRBD2. The CDR3 is 18 residues long. The CDR3 bases are TGTGCCACCAGTCTCCGGACTAGCGGGACCCAGGGCCGGCGCGAGCAGTACTTC. It translates to CATSLRTSGTQGRREQYF.

This clonotype was counted only a few times. V and J are TRBV6-5 and TRBJ1-6; 8 bases fit TRBD1. This CDR3 comprises 16 residues. The germline gives CDR1 MNHEY, CDR2 SVGAGI. Germline trimming cut 2 bases from V and 7 bases from J; bases unmatched to any gene: 7. The CDR3 loop reads CASSYTHWDRNSPLHF. DNA of the CDR3: TGTGCCAGCAGTTACACCCACTGGGACAGGAATTCACCCCTCCACTTT.

This clonotype has ten or more counts. The chain links TRBV9 to TRBJ2-5; tentative D call: TRBD2 (7 bases). The CDR3 sequence is 16 residues long. Germline lookup yields CDR1 SGDLS and CDR2 YYNGEE. The ends were cut back, 0 bases at V and 0 bases at J, with 12 bases in the middle. The CDR3 region has the DNA TGTGCCAGCAGCGTAGGTAGGGGGGGAAACCAAGAGACCCAGTACTTC. Encoded protein: CASSVGRGGNQETQYF.

This clonotype has at least ten counts. This sequence joins TRBV20-1 and TRBJ2-4, with 10 bases that match TRBD1. This CDR3 spans 14 amino acids. The V gene end was trimmed by 3 bases and the J gene end by 5 bases; junction bases not matched to a gene: 4. Germline loops: CDR1 DFQATT, CDR2 SNEGSKA (reference sequence). The CDR3 reads CSARVDRGQNIQYF. The CDR3 bases are TGCAGTGCTAGGGTCGACAGGGGGCAAAACATTCAGTACTTC.

This clonotype was detected a few times. One junction end disagrees with the germline gene, perhaps due to a read error. The V gene is TRBV5-1, the J gene TRBJ1-5, with 9 nucleotides matching TRBD1. CDR1 and CDR2 (germline): SGHRS, YFSETQ. The CDR3 spans 13 residues. CDR3: CASSRLPGQGMNF. The DNA for the CDR3 is TGCGCCAGCAGCCGACTTCCGGGACAGGGCATGAATTTT. The full variable domain, with the rest looked up from reference TRBV5-1 and TRBJ1-5, is KAGVTQTPRYLIKTRGQQVTLSCSPISGHRSVSWYQQTPGQGLQFLFEYFSETQRNKGNFPGRFSGRQFSNSRSEMNVSTLELGDSALYLCASSRLPGQGMNFGDGTRLSIL.

This clonotype came up many times. For the CDR3, the DNA is TGCAGTGCTAGAGATAGCACAGAAAGTACAGATACGCAGTATTTT. As protein: CSARDSTESTDTQYF. V and J are TRBV20-1 and TRBJ2-3; no clear D gene. The CDR3 is 15 residues long. The V gene lost 0 bases and the J gene lost 3 bases, with 13 bases spanning the gap. The germline CDR1 and CDR2 sequences are DFQATT and SNEGSKA (reference sequence).

This clonotype was recorded many times. V usage is TRBV20-1 and J usage is TRBJ2-3; D remains unclear. This CDR3 spans 13 amino acids. Between the trimmed V and J ends, which lost 1 base and 2 bases, there was a span of 7 bases. CDR1 is DFQATT, CDR2 SNEGSKA, per germline (reference sequence). Here the CDR3 reads CSARADITDTQYF. The CDR3 nucleotides read TGCAGTGCTAGAGCCGACATCACAGATACGCAGTATTTT.

Many counts were recorded for this clonotype. The chain combines TRBV5-6 with TRBJ2-7, with D maybe TRBD2 (6 bases). The germline CDR1 and CDR2 sequences are SGHDT and YYEEEE. Trimming left V 4 bases short and J 5 bases short, with 22 bases between. This CDR3 contains 16 residues. The CDR3 is CASSRPLIRAGNEQYF. The DNA for the CDR3 is TGTGCCAGCAGCCGCCCCCTCATACGTGCGGGGAACGAGCAGTACTTC.

In its sample, this clonotype was seen many times. This CDR3 reads CASSLKMRTRIYEQYF. In DNA, the CDR3 is TGTGCCAGCAGTTTAAAAATGCGGACACGGATCTACGAGCAGTACTTC. V and J are TRBV12-3 or TRBV12-4 and TRBJ2-7; D might be TRBD1 (5 bases). This CDR3 spans 16 amino acids. Trimming shortened V by 2 bases and J by 3 bases, and 17 bases separated the two germline ends.

The rearrangement links TRBV4-2 to TRBJ1-1; D unresolved. The germline V and J ends were trimmed by 1 base and 7 bases, with 10 bases remaining between them. This CDR3 region has 13 residues. The germline gives CDR1 LGHNA, CDR2 YNFKEQ. The CDR3 here is CASSQVEGFEAFF. CDR3 nucleotides: TGTGCCAGCAGCCAAGTGGAAGGCTTTGAAGCTTTCTTT.

There are many counts of this clonotype. This chain joins TRBV29-1 and TRBJ2-5, with TRBD1 identical over 9 bases. Germline V gives CDR1 SQVTM, CDR2 ANQGSEA. The CDR3 is made up of 15 amino acids. Trimming removed 6 bases from V and 0 bases from J; junction bases left unmatched: 8. Here the CDR3 reads CSVLGDREYQETQYF. The CDR3 nucleotides read TGCAGCGTCCTAGGGGACAGGGAGTACCAAGAGACCCAGTACTTC. The whole variable domain, filled in from reference TRBV29-1 and TRBJ2-5, reads SAVISQKPSRDICQRGTSLTIQCQVDSQVTMMFWYRQQPGQSLTLIATANQGSEATYESGFVIDKFPISRPNLTFSTLTVSNMSPEDSSIYLCSVLGDREYQETQYFGPGTRLLVL.

This clonotype was detected many times. CDR3 sequence (DNA): TGTGCCATCCTCGGCACTAGCACCAACAATGAGCAGTTCTTC. As protein: CAILGTSTNNEQFF. The rearrangement joins TRBV10-3 to TRBJ2-1, with D perhaps matching TRBD2 (6 bases). The CDR3 is made up of 14 amino acids. V was clipped by 8 bases and J by 5 bases, with 16 bases between them. CDR1 is ENHRY and CDR2 is SYGVKD in the germline V gene.

The chain carries TRBV14 and TRBJ2-7; TRBD1 matches at 7 bases. The ends lost 1 base at V and 5 bases at J; junction bases unmatched: 8. The CDR3 loop spans 15 amino acids. The germline CDR1 and CDR2 sequences are SGHDN and FVKESK. In nucleotides, the CDR3 is TGTGCCAGCAGCCAAGGACAGGGTCGGTCGGACGAGCAGTACTTC. Protein product: CASSQGQGRSDEQYF.